Each of the 16 T cell receptor beta chains below was sequenced from the same sample in a study of cytomegalovirus exposure and HLA in healthy donors. The PCR made use of 60 Vbeta and 13 Jbeta primers. Only in-frame clones appear in the TCRdb table, and some are missing; sequencing was by immunoSEQ multiplex PCR. The sample holds some 130,000 clones, about 80% seen once. The specimen sequenced was PBMCs. These receptors were obtained from a man aged 25 to 40 in good health and CMV-seronegative.

Only a few counts were recorded for this clone. The gene calls are TRBV13 and TRBJ1-2; perhaps TRBD1 as D (5 bases). The germline V gene encodes CDR1 PRHDT and CDR2 FYEKMQ (reference sequence). This CDR3 is built from 13 residues. Between the trimmed V and J ends, which lost 0 bases and 8 bases, there was a span of 10 bases. The CDR3 loop reads CASSLGTGGGYTF. The CDR3 DNA is TGTGCCAGCAGCTTAGGGACCGGGGGAGGCTACACCTTC.

The rearrangement joins TRBV18 to TRBJ2-4; D call uncertain. Germline lookup yields CDR1 KGHSH and CDR2 LQKENI. This CDR3 comprises 13 residues. Between the trimmed V and J ends, which lost 4 bases and 6 bases, there was a span of 10 bases. Here the CDR3 reads CASSQQDPNIQYF. DNA for the CDR3: TGTGCCAGCTCACAGCAAGATCCAAACATTCAGTACTTC.

In this sample, this clone turned up once. The CDR3 is CASSLVVRSSNYGYTF. The CDR3 coding sequence is TGTGCCAGCAGCTTAGTGGTGCGGTCCTCTAACTATGGCTACACCTTC. V gene TRBV7-2 combines with J gene TRBJ1-2; no definite D call. Germline CDR1 reads SGHTA; CDR2 reads FQGNSA. The ends were cut back, 1 base at V and 0 bases at J, with 12 bases in the middle. CDR3 length: 16 residues.

V is TRBV5-4 and J is TRBJ1-2; D uncertain. The V gene's germline CDR1 is SGHNT and CDR2 YYREEE (reference sequence). There are 15 residues in the CDR3. Trimming left V 0 bases short and J 5 bases short, with 14 bases between. The CDR3 bases are TGTGCCAGCAGCTTGGCCAGTTTAACAGTTTATGGCTACACCTTC. Translated, it gives CASSLASLTVYGYTF.

On this clone: The limits of the CDR3 on the DNA are not certain, so only TCRdb's listed CDR3 is given. The chain links TRBV19 to TRBJ1-2; TRBD1 is the table's D call and was not checked against the DNA. The CDR3 has 14 amino acids, counting both end residues. CDR1 and CDR2 (germline): LNHDA, SQIVND (reference sequence). CDR3 amino acids: CASTSGHRNYGYTF.

There are a few counts of this clone. This chain links TRBV28 with TRBJ1-1; tentatively, D is TRBD1 (6 bases). The germline CDR1 and CDR2 sequences are MDHEN and SYDVKM. There are 15 residues in the CDR3. Trimming took 4 bases from V and 1 from J, leaving 13 bases between them. CDR3 DNA sequence: TGTGCCAGCAGTTCTCCGACAGGAAGGAACACTGAAGCTTTCTTT. As protein: CASSSPTGRNTEAFF.

V and J are TRBV5-1 and TRBJ1-1, with D perhaps matching TRBD1 (6 bases). CDR1 is SGHRS, CDR2 YFSETQ, per germline. The V gene lost 2 bases and the J gene lost 5 bases, with 19 bases spanning the gap. The CDR3 spans 16 residues. The CDR3 here is CASSLNGGTGYTEAFF. CDR3 DNA sequence: TGCGCCAGCAGCTTAAATGGAGGTACAGGGTATACTGAAGCTTTCTTT.

The rearrangement links TRBV5-1 to TRBJ2-2; TRBD1 matches 7 bases. Germline trimming cut 4 bases from V and 0 bases from J; bases unmatched to any gene: 6. Germline CDR1 reads SGHRS; CDR2 reads YFSETQ. CDR3 length equals 16 residues. DNA for the CDR3: TGCGCCAGCAGCCCGGACAGGCGAGCGAACACCGGGGAGCTGTTTTTT. It specifies CASSPDRRANTGELFF. Based on the CDR3 plus reference TRBV5-1 and TRBJ2-2, the full variable domain is KAGVTQTPRYLIKTRGQQVTLSCSPISGHRSVSWYQQTPGQGLQFLFEYFSETQRNKGNFPGRFSGRQFSNSRSEMNVSTLELGDSALYLCASSPDRRANTGELFFGEGSRLTVL.

V gene TRBV5-4 combines with J gene TRBJ2-5, with 9 positions matching TRBD1. The closer fit of TRBJ2-7 to the DNA end suggests the J call may be wrong. This CDR3 contains 15 residues. Germline values: CDR1 SGHNT, CDR2 YYREEE (reference sequence). CDR3 in DNA: TGTGCCAGCAGCCCTGGGACAGGGAGGAGTTACGAGCAGTACTTC. This translates into CASSPGTGRSYEQYF.

The J gene is TRBJ2-1, the V gene TRBV28; D gene ambiguous. The CDR3 runs 15 residues. Per germline, CDR1 MDHEN and CDR2 SYDVKM. Deletions cut 8 bases from V and 2 bases from J, with 16 bases between. CDR3 in DNA: TGTGCCAGCCACCTTTCCGGTTCGACCTACAATGAGCAGTTCTTC. Encoded protein: CASHLSGSTYNEQFF.

The V call is TRBV9, the J call TRBJ2-1; 8 bases are a match to TRBD2. The germline CDR1 and CDR2 sequences are SGDLS and YYNGEE. With V trimmed by 0 bases and J by 10 bases, 6 bases remained unmatched. There are 14 residues in the CDR3. The CDR3 loop reads CASSVDGGGREQFF. CDR3 DNA sequence: TGTGCCAGCAGCGTAGATGGTGGCGGGAGGGAGCAGTTCTTC.

The rearrangement uses TRBV16 and TRBJ1-1; D is unclear. Germline CDR1 is KGHSY and CDR2 is FQNENV. Trimming stripped 4 bases from V and 4 bases from J, with 22 bases between. This CDR3 has 17 amino acids. In nucleotides, the CDR3 is TGTGCCAGCAGCCCCCCCCGAGGGCCAGGAGTGGGCACTGAAGCTTTCTTT. Protein sequence: CASSPPRGPGVGTEAFF.

This clone has ten or more counts. CDR3 residues: CASSQLTSGNEQFF. Written as DNA, the CDR3 is TGCGCCAGCAGCCAATTGACTAGCGGAAATGAGCAGTTCTTC. The chain joins TRBV4-1 to TRBJ2-1, with 9 bases lining up with TRBD2. After removal of 2 bases from V and 7 bases from J, the junction contained 3 bases not matched to a gene. Germline CDR1 is MGHRA and CDR2 is YSYEKL. This CDR3 has 14 amino acids.

This clone turned up a few times. This chain links TRBV28 with TRBJ2-7, with D hard to call. V gave up 4 bases and J gave up 6 bases, with 7 bases separating them. The germline V gene has CDR1 MDHEN and CDR2 SYDVKM. The length of the CDR3 is 11 residues. This CDR3 is CASSSPLEQYF. The CDR3 nucleotides are TGTGCCAGCAGTTCCCCCCTCGAGCAGTACTTC.

The chain employs TRBV5-1 and TRBJ2-7; 10 bases align to TRBD1. Losses at the gene ends were 0 bases for V and 5 bases for J; bases not matched to a gene: 5. This CDR3 has 15 residues. CDR1 is SGHRS and CDR2 is YFSETQ in the germline V gene. DNA of the CDR3: TGCGCCAGCAGCTTGGGACAGGGGGCCTTTAACGAGCAGTACTTC. It translates to CASSLGQGAFNEQYF.

The J gene is TRBJ2-5, the V gene TRBV7-9, with TRBD1 as a possible D gene (6 bases). The germline V gene encodes CDR1 SEHNR and CDR2 FQNEAQ (reference sequence). This CDR3 contains 14 residues. V dropped 6 bases and J dropped 5 bases, with 16 bases sitting between them. Here the CDR3 reads CASRSRGPLETQYF. CDR3 nucleotide sequence: TGTGCCAGCAGGAGCAGGGGTCCCTTGGAGACCCAGTACTTC.